Below are 14 T cell receptor beta chains sequenced from a single sample in a study of T cells in Graves' hyperthyroidism and ophthalmopathy. Researchers amplified the TCR beta CDR3 regions from RNA transcripts. During a first-round RT-PCR of the TCR CDR3, the HTBI primer set was used. TCRdb analysed the multiplex PCR reads with MiXCR anew, one entry per CDR3 protein. The sample has 400,000 to 600,000 distinct CDR3 sequences, about 20% seen once. The sequencing input was blood. The receptors were sampled from a man aged 18 to 30 with Graves' hyperthyroidism.

Regarding this clonotype: This may arise from a read error, as a much more abundant clone is one base away. The CDR3 loop reads CASSEALATGELFF. DNA for the CDR3: TGTGCCAGCAGTGAAGCGCTAGCAACCGGGGAGCTGTTTTTT. This chain uses TRBV6-1 with TRBJ2-2; D is perhaps TRBD2 (5 bases). Germline assignment: CDR1 MNHNS and CDR2 SASEGT. Trimming shortened V by 0 bases and J by 5 bases, and 7 bases separated the two germline ends. The CDR3 consists of 14 residues.

This clonotype was observed at least ten times. The gene calls are TRBV9 and TRBJ2-6; TRBD2 might be the D (6 bases). V lost 0 bases, J lost 2 bases, and 9 bases lay in between. This CDR3 contains 16 residues. Germline-derived CDR1 and CDR2 are SGDLS and YYNGEE. DNA of the CDR3: TGTGCCAGCAGCGTAGGAGGAGGGCCTGGGGCCAACGTCCTGACTTTC. This sequence encodes CASSVGGGPGANVLTF.

This clonotype was counted ten times or more. The genes are TRBV20-1 and TRBJ1-2; D ambiguous. The germline gives CDR1 DFQATT, CDR2 SNEGSKA (reference sequence). Trimming cost V 1 base and J 5 bases, with 8 bases left between them. The CDR3 length is 12 residues. The CDR3 reads CSARGREYGYTF. In DNA form, the CDR3 reads TGCAGTGCTAGAGGACGAGAGTATGGCTACACCTTC.

There are many counts of this clonotype. The chain couples TRBV25-1 to TRBJ1-1; possibly TRBD1 for D (5 bases). CDR1 and CDR2 from the germline V gene are MGHDK and SYGVNS. V was cut by 3 bases and J by 10 bases, with 9 bases left in between. The CDR3 runs 11 residues. CDR3 nucleotide sequence: TGTGCCAGCAGTGACGGGGCCTCAGCTTTCTTT. Protein: CASSDGASAFF.

This clonotype was counted at least ten times. This chain uses TRBV12-3 or TRBV12-4 with TRBJ1-2, with a tentative D call TRBD1 (6 bases). V was shortened by 7 bases and J by 4 bases, with 22 bases between the two germline ends. The CDR3 is 16 residues long. CDR3 region: CASTGVLGGAGYGYTF. The CDR3 DNA reads TGTGCCAGCACGGGGGTGCTGGGGGGCGCCGGCTATGGCTACACCTTC.

Many counts were recorded for this clonotype. V gene TRBV12-3 or TRBV12-4 combines with J gene TRBJ1-5; D might be TRBD1 (5 bases). This CDR3 is 13 amino acids long. V shed 7 bases and J shed 0 bases, with 7 bases lying between them. CDR3 sequence reads: CASKRGSNQPQHF. The CDR3, as DNA: TGTGCCAGCAAAAGGGGTAGCAATCAGCCCCAGCATTTT.

This clonotype came up many times. The V gene is TRBV28, the J gene TRBJ2-5; the D is unclear. CDR3 size: 14 residues. Germline loops: CDR1 MDHEN, CDR2 SYDVKM. Trimming took 3 bases from V and 5 from J, leaving 13 bases between them. The CDR3 bases are TGTGCCAGCAGTTTCCTCCGAGAGAGGGAGACCCAGTACTTC. This codes for CASSFLRERETQYF.

The rearrangement joins TRBV9 to TRBJ2-7; D tentatively reads TRBD1 or TRBD2 (5 bases each). Germline V lookup: CDR1 SGDLS, CDR2 YYNGEE. The CDR3 spans 15 residues. V lost 0 bases to trimming and J lost 3 bases, with 13 bases between them. DNA for the CDR3: TGTGCCAGCAGCGTAGGGGCAGGGAGTAACTACGAGCAGTACTTC. This sequence encodes CASSVGAGSNYEQYF.

This clonotype was observed a handful of times. This chain connects TRBV6-2 or TRBV6-3 to TRBJ2-3; D is possibly TRBD1 or TRBD2 (5 bases each). The CDR3 spans 17 residues. V lost 7 bases to trimming and J lost 1 base, with 21 bases between them. Germline lookup yields CDR1 MNHEY and CDR2 SVGEGT. CDR3 in amino acids: CASTQWGQLGGTDTQYF. CDR3 nucleotides: TGTGCCAGCACCCAATGGGGCCAACTAGGGGGCACAGATACGCAGTATTTT.

The chain recombines TRBV5-1 with TRBJ1-1, with TRBD1 as a possible D gene (5 bases). The CDR3 consists of 13 residues. V gave up 3 bases and J gave up 4 bases, with 10 bases separating them. Per the germline V gene, CDR1 is SGHRS and CDR2 is YFSETQ. The DNA for the CDR3 is TGCGCCAGCAGCTCGGTAGGGGTCACTGAAGCTTTCTTT. It yields the protein CASSSVGVTEAFF.

In its sample, this clonotype was seen a few times. The chain couples TRBV30 to TRBJ2-5, with TRBD1 as a possible D gene (5 bases). Germline V lookup: CDR1 GTSNPN, CDR2 SVGIG (reference sequence). This CDR3 has 12 amino acids. V was clipped by 1 base and J by 5 bases, with 8 bases between them. CDR3 region: CAWSEGMETQYF. CDR3 nucleotide sequence: TGTGCCTGGAGTGAGGGGATGGAGACCCAGTACTTC.

This clonotype was counted ten times or more. The V and J genes are TRBV11-3 and TRBJ2-2, with D hard to call. This CDR3 comprises 13 residues. Trimming pared 5 bases from V and 2 bases from J, leaving 6 bases between. Per the germline V gene, CDR1 is SGHNT and CDR2 is YENEEA. The CDR3 region has the DNA TGTGCCAGCAGCCCTGTTAACACCGGGGAGCTGTTTTTT. The encoded protein is CASSPVNTGELFF.

This clonotype was counted many times. This chain connects TRBV6-1 to TRBJ1-5, with unresolved D. This CDR3 is 14 amino acids long. V lost 0 bases to trimming and J lost 5 bases, with 8 bases between them. Germline loops: CDR1 MNHNS, CDR2 SASEGT. The CDR3 protein is CASSEAGGYQPQHF. CDR3 coding DNA: TGTGCCAGCAGTGAAGCAGGAGGTTATCAGCCCCAGCATTTT.

This clonotype was seen repeatedly, ten times or more. The CDR3 nucleotides read TGTGCCAGCAGTGCTGGACAGCTTGGCTACACCTTC. Translation gives CASSAGQLGYTF. The V call is TRBV25-1, the J call TRBJ1-2; a weak D match, TRBD1 (6 bases). V was trimmed by 4 bases and J by 7 bases, leaving 10 bases between them. This CDR3 is 12 amino acids long. Germline CDR1 MGHDK, CDR2 SYGVNS.